This is a list of T cell receptor beta chains from one sample in a study of blood T cell repertoires in COVID-19. Method: immunoSEQ multiplex PCR; TCRdb's copy keeps in-frame clones and lacks some. Of 270,000 or so clones in the sample, around 86% are singletons; the top ten hold under 3%. Material: PBMCs or T cells enriched from blood (not recorded which). The receptors here all came from a woman aged 18-30 years who had recovered from COVID-19. The CDR3 runs from the conserved cysteine through the conserved F or W.

TRBJ1-2,TRBV27,CASSLRGTGANYGYTF
TRBJ2-7,TRBV28,CASSSPSLGRAVEQYF
TRBJ2-1,TRBV5-4,CASSQESGEQFF
TRBJ1-5,TRBV7-9,CASSLAGGNQPQHF
TRBJ2-5,TRBV15,CATSSRSGGWETQYF
TRBJ2-3,TRBV7-9,CASSYLAGHSTDTQYF
TRBJ1-2,TRBV7-2,CASSAIVQGDGYTF
TRBJ2-3,TRBV7-6,CASSPLSTDTQYF
TRBJ2-5,TRBV4-1,CASSQQGETQYF
TRBJ2-5,TRBV19,CASNDGPGGFETQYF
TRBJ1-1,TRBV7-9,CASSPPGTGLNTEAFF
TRBJ1-6,TRBV9,CASSVVPGGVGSYNSPLHF
TRBJ1-3,TRBV10-3,CAIAQGTNSGNTIYF
TRBJ2-7,TRBV21-1,CASSKAVGLGDRRSYEQYF
TRBJ2-2,TRBV7-2,CASSPRGTGELFF
TRBJ2-3,TRBV2,CAHSVRRSTDTQYF
TRBJ2-3,TRBV7-3,CASSWTVTQYF
TRBJ1-1,TRBV27,CASSLSKGAGAEAFF
TRBJ1-2,TRBV11-2,CASSLNRAEGYTF
TRBJ1-5,TRBV28,CASSFRFQGSNQPQHF
TRBJ1-3,TRBV19,CASRISTDLSGNTIYF
TRBJ1-4,TRBV5-6,CASSLAPREVDEKLFF
TRBJ2-5,TRBV7-9,CASSFRVGLAASYQETQYF
TRBJ1-4,TRBV6-5,CASSYSGRVDEKLFF
TRBJ2-2,TRBV5-1,CASSLTGADTGELFF
TRBJ2-7,TRBV27,CASSLSTLGEQYF
TRBJ2-2,TRBV27,CASHPSGYTGELFF
TRBJ2-3,TRBV7-8,CASSLGDAGRKTQYF
TRBJ1-2,TRBV11-2,CASRPTGGYGGGYTF
TRBJ2-7,TRBV27,CASSLMTGTGEQYF
TRBJ2-7,TRBV7-2,CASSSRTSGEVKGEQYF
TRBJ2-1,TRBV4-1,CASKGYSGAYNEQFF
TRBJ2-1,TRBV11-3,CASSPGLYNEQFF
TRBJ1-2,TRBV6-1,CASSEAQGQIIYGYTF
TRBJ2-7,TRBV19,CASSGWALGEQYF
TRBJ2-1,TRBV29-1,CSAVPGTSVNEQFF
TRBJ2-1,TRBV9,CASSVKQGIYNEQFF
TRBJ1-5,TRBV5-4,CASSLGPGRSNQPQHF
TRBJ1-2,TRBV28,CASSFAGVNYGYTF
TRBJ2-7,TRBV29-1,CSVDFGQSSSYEQYF
TRBJ2-7,TRBV28,CASRRSTGGAPLEYF
TRBJ2-7,TRBV25-1,CASSAGGTDEQYF
TRBJ2-1,TRBV10-3,CAISPVGAMGNEQFF
TRBJ2-3,TRBV30,CAWTGSGDTQYF
TRBJ1-2,TRBV30,CAWRAGARINTF
TRBJ2-7,TRBV7-2,CASSLYPPQGEQYF
TRBJ2-1,TRBV30,CASHSPGGTSQRNEQFF
TRBJ1-5,TRBV19,CASSITPFSNQPQHF
TRBJ2-1,TRBV7-2,CASTPKLAGENEQFF
TRBJ2-3,TRBV7-2,CASSPGLAGEYTQYF
TRBJ2-7,TRBV27,CASRETGVHYEQYF
TRBJ2-1,TRBV15,CATSRDLGLYNEQFF
TRBJ2-2,TRBV6-5,CASLFRRTGELFF
TRBJ2-3,TRBV24-1,CATQGTLGYTQYF
TRBJ1-4,TRBV18,CASSVTGVNEKLFF
TRBJ2-2,TRBV19,CASTRTSGRAHNTGELFF
TRBJ2-2,TRBV7-3,CASSPAGGSGELFF